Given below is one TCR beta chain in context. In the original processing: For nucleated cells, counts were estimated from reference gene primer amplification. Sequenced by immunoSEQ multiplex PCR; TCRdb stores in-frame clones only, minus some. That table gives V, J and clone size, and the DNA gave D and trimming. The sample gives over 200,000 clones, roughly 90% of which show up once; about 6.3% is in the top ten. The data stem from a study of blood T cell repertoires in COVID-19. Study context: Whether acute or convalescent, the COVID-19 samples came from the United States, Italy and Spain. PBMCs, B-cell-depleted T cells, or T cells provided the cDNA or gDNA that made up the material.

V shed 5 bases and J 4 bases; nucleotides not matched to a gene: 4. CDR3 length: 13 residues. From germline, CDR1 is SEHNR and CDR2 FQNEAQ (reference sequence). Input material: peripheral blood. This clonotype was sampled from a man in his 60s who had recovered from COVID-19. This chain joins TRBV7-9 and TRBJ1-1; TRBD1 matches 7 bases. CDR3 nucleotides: TGTGCCAGCAGCCACTCAGGGGGCACTGAAGCTTTCTTT. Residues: CASSHSGGTEAFF. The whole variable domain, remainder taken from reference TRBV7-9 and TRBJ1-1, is DTGVSQNPRHKITKRGQNVTFRCDPISEHNRLYWYRQTLGQGPEFLTYFQNEAQLEKSRLLSDRFSAERPKGSFSTLEIQRTEQGDSAMYLCASSHSGGTEAFFGQGTRLTVV.